This TCR beta chain was identified during a study of shared clonotypes between healthy human individuals. Regarding the study as a whole: Among the subsets, naive ones generally showed larger estimated richness than memory ones.

Trimming removed 2 bases from V and 1 base from J; junction bases left unmatched: 4. Germline V gene lookup returns CDR1 KGHSH and CDR2 LQKENI. This CDR3 contains 16 residues. Per the study methods: There were no quality scores in the junction-only immunoSEQ sequences, so filtering differed. Clones were read by immunoSEQ multiplex PCR, and TCRdb kept only the in-frame ones, dropping some. That table supplies the V and J calls and clone size; D and trimming were determined from the DNA. The sample lists 2 million to 3 million clones, 90% to 95% occurring once. Note on this clone: The antigen is unknown. This CDR3 is also generated by other DNA sequences in the sample.

This TCR derives from a man aged 18 to 35 in good health. Sequenced sample: naive CD4+ T cells sorted from blood. Subset: CD45RA+ positively selected. The chain is built from TRBV18 and TRBJ1-5, with 8 bases aligning to TRBD1. The CDR3 DNA is TGTGCCAGCTCACCAATAGGACAGGGAAGCAATCAGCCCCAGCATTTT. It is translated as CASSPIGQGSNQPQHF.